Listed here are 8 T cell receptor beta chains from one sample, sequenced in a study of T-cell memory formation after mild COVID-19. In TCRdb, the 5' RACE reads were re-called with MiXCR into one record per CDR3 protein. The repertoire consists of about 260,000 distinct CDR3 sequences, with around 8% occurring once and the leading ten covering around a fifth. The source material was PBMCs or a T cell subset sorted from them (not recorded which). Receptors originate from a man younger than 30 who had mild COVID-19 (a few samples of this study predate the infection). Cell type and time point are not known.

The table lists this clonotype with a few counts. CDR3 sequence reads: CASSLQSDQPQHF. The CDR3 nucleotides read TGTGCCAGCAGCTTACAGAGCGATCAGCCCCAGCATTTT. The chain uses TRBV7-6 and TRBJ1-5; D uncertain. This CDR3 spans 13 amino acids. Germline CDR1 reads SGHVS; CDR2 reads FNYEAQ. V lost 2 bases and J 5 bases, leaving 7 bases between the germline ends. Looking up the rest from reference TRBV7-6 and TRBJ1-5 gives the full variable domain: GAGVSQSPRYKVTKRGQDVALRCDPISGHVSLYWYRQALGQGPEFLTYFNYEAQQDKSGLPNDRFSAERPEGSISTLTIQRTEQRDSAMYRCASSLQSDQPQHFGDGTRLSIL.

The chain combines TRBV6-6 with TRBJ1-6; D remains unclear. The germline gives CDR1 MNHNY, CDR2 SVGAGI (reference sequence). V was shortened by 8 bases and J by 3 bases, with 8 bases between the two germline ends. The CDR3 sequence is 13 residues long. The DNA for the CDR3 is TGTGCCAGCTCGAGGATCTATAATTCACCCCTCCACTTT. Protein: CASSRIYNSPLHF.

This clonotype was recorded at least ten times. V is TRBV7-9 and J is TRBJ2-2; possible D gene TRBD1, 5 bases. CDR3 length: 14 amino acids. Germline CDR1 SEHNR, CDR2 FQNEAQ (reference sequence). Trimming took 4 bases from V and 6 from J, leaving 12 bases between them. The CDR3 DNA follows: TGTGCCAGCAGCTCCCAGGGCGGACCCGGGGAGCTGTTTTTT. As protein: CASSSQGGPGELFF.

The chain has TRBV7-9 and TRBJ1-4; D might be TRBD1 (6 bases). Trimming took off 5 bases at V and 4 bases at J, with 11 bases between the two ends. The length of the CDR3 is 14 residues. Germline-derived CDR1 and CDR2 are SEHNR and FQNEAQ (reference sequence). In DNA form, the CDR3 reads TGTGCCAGCAGCCGCGGGGGCGGTAATGAAAAACTGTTTTTT. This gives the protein CASSRGGGNEKLFF.

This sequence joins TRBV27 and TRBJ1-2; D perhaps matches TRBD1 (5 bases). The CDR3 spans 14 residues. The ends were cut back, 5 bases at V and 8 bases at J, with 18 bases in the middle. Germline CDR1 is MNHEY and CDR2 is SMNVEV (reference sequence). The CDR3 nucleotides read TGTGCCAGCAGTGTTGGAGGACCCTGGGACGGCTACACCTTC. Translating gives CASSVGGPWDGYTF.

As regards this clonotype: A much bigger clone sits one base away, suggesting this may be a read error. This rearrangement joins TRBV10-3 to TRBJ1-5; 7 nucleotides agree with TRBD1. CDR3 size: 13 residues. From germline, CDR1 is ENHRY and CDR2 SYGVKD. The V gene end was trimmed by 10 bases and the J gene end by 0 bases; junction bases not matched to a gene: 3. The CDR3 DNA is TGTGCCACCAGACAGGGTAGCAATCAGCCCCAGCATTTT. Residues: CATRQGSNQPQHF.

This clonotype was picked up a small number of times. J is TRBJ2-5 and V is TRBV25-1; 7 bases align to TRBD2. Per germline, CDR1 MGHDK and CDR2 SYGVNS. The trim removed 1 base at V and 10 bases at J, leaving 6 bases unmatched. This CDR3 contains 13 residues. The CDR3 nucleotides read TGTGCCAGCAGTGAATGGGGGGGAGTGGACCAGTACTTC. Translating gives CASSEWGGVDQYF.

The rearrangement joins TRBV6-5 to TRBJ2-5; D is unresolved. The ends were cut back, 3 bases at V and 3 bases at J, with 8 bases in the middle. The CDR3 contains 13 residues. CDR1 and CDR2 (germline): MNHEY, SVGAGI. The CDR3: CASSYGSEETQYF. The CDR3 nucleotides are TGTGCCAGCAGTTATGGTTCCGAAGAGACCCAGTACTTC.